This TCR beta chain was observed in a study of siplizumab effects on memory and regulatory T cells. Per individual sample, approximately 100,000 TCR templates were assayed. Data came from immunoSEQ multiplex PCR; TCRdb stores just in-frame clones and leaves some out. The repertoire holds approximately 120,000 clones, with about 91% as singletons. The CDR3 sequence is 14 residues long. Germline V gene lookup returns CDR1 SGHTA and CDR2 FQGNSA. V lost 0 bases, J lost 4 bases, and 10 bases lay in between. Sequences were obtained from Tregs sorted from blood. The rearrangement uses TRBV7-2 and TRBJ2-7; the D is unclear. This clonotype was obtained from a human donor in good health. Written as DNA, the CDR3 is TGTGCCAGCAGCTTAGCGTACCATCAATACGAGCAGTACTTC. It is translated as CASSLAYHQYEQYF.